This T cell receptor (beta chain) is drawn from a study of Tregs in tolerant kidney transplant recipients. Germline V gene sequence: CDR1 SNHLY, CDR2 FYNNEI. The trim removed 4 bases at V and 7 bases at J, leaving 14 bases unmatched. The CDR3 runs to 19 residues. Assay used: immunoSEQ multiplex PCR; TCRdb lists only in-frame clones, some missing. This sample has roughly 64,000 clones, with more than 75% found just once. General study findings and limits: For some patients, primers changed over time, blocking nucleotide-level comparison. This study did not directly address biological reproducibility. Expanding Tregs on activated donor B cells appeared to best identify donor-specific TCRbeta clones.

As to this clone: Its antigen remains unidentified.

Mixed chimerism was transient after nonmyeloablative marrow transplants from related graft donors. CD4+CD25+CD127- Tregs, CD4+CD25- non-Tregs, CD4 and CD8 cells were sorted. This chain links TRBV2 with TRBJ2-1, with 15 nucleotides matching TRBD2. The sample in question was CD4+ T cells from blood (PBMCs), obtained 6 months after the transplant. The clonotype originates from a human patient who received a combined kidney and bone marrow transplant. Some T cells may originate from the graft donor. CDR3 DNA sequence: TGTGCCAGCAGTGCCGGACTAGCGGGGGGGAACAGACTAGGAAATGAGCAGTTCTTC. As protein: CASSAGLAGGNRLGNEQFF. The whole variable domain, filled in from reference TRBV2 and TRBJ2-1, reads EPEVTQTPSHQVTQMGQEVILRCVPISNHLYFYWYRQILGQKVEFLVSFYNNEISEKSEIFDDQFSVERPDGSNFTLKIRSTKLEDSAMYFCASSAGLAGGNRLGNEQFFGPGTRLTVL.